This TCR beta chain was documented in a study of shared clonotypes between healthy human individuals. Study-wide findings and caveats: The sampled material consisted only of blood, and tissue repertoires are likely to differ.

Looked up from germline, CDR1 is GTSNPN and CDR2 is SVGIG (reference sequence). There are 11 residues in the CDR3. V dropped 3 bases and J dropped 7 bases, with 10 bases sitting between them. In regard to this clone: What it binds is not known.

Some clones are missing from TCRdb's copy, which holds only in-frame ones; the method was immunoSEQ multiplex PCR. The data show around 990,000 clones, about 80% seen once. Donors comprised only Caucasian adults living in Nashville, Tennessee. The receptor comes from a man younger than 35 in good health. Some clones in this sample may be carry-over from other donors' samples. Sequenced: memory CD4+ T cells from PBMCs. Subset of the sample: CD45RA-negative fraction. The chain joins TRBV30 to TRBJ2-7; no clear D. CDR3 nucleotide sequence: TGTGCCTGGAGGGCGGCGAGGGAGCAGTACTTC. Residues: CAWRAAREQYF.